A few counts support the clone carrying this TCR beta chain. The data were obtained in a study of blood T cells in healthy people across ages. A J-beta primer mix and a sample-barcoded 5' primer were used in a second PCR of roughly 6 to 11 cycles. Using its own MiXCR run on the 5' RACE reads, TCRdb lists one record per CDR3 protein. Here the sample spans fewer than 2 million distinct CDR3 sequences, about two fifths being singletons. CDR1 and CDR2 (germline): SGHTA, FQGNSA. The CDR3 has 15 amino acids. V dropped 4 bases and J dropped 5 bases, with 15 bases sitting between them. This rearrangement joins TRBV7-2 to TRBJ1-5; D unresolved. What was sequenced was blood. The clonotype comes from a human donor in good health. The CDR3 is CASSYYSRADQPQHF. The CDR3 bases are TGTGCCAGCAGCTATTACTCTCGGGCCGATCAGCCCCAGCATTTT.